This T cell receptor (beta chain) originates from a study of T cell repertoires in cytomegalovirus infection. Looking at the study overall: Indications came from public TCR beta signatures; they pointed to CMV infection and to a matching HLA type. Findings and limits, study-wide: Across the ex vivo response, the dominant clonotypes were HLA-C-restricted CMV-specific TCR beta clonotypes.

This clonotype showed up just a few times. What it binds is unknown. MiXCR, run by TCRdb on the reads, gives a single entry per CDR3 protein. This sample carries approximately 500,000 distinct CDR3 sequences, around 27% of them seen once, and the ten largest clones take roughly an eighth. Trimming stripped 5 bases from V and 5 bases from J, with 15 bases between. The CDR3 has 15 residues. CDR1 SNHLY and CDR2 FYNNEI come from the germline V gene. This sequence joins TRBV2 and TRBJ1-4, with D hard to call. The sequencing sample was made of PBMCs. The origin of this receptor is a human donor in good health (CMV status not recorded). Some clones in this sample may be carry-over from other donors' samples. CDR3 bases: TGTGCCAGCAGTCCGCGGACTCGGGAGAATGAAAAACTGTTTTTT. It translates to CASSPRTRENEKLFF. The variable domain in full, completed from reference TRBV2 and TRBJ1-4, reads EPEVTQTPSHQVTQMGQEVILRCVPISNHLYFYWYRQILGQKVEFLVSFYNNEISEKSEIFDDQFSVERPDGSNFTLKIRSTKLEDSAMYFCASSPRTRENEKLFFGSGTQLSVL.